The rows below give T cell receptor beta chains drawn from one sample of a study of shared clonotypes between healthy human individuals. Profiling relied on immunoSEQ multiplex PCR, and the TCRdb table lists in-frame clones only, not all of them. This sample yields about 550,000 clones, of which 95% to 96% are seen a single time; around 0.097% belongs to the top ten. Sequenced input: naive CD8+ T cells sorted from blood. Source of these receptors: a woman in her 30s in good health. The CDR3 runs from the conserved cysteine through the conserved F or W. Clone size is not always given. Where it is, it says once, few, many or a class for expanded clones.

abundance,len,v_gene,CDR3aa
.,15,TRBV9,CASSAKGTGKYEQYF
.,16,TRBV15,CATSRLAGGLYNEQFF
.,23,TRBV5-1,CASSLAGLAGTDRFLRSGYEQFF
.,13,TRBV29-1,CSALGQGEGEQYF
.,11,TRBV15,CATRGGETQYF
.,17,TRBV7-9,CASSSLRPERGGQPQHF
.,16,TRBV10-1,CASSESGGRVTDTQYF
.,14,TRBV10-3,CAIKPTALNYGYTF
.,13,TRBV9,CASSVGDMNEQYF
once,12,TRBV10-3,CAIPGRDYGYTF
.,16,TRBV10-3,CAISSGQAIYGDEQFF
once,14,TRBV29-1,CSVDAGTAQETQYF
.,12,TRBV29-1,CSGGTWAGELFF
once,15,TRBV19,CASSTTGLSYNEQFF
.,19,TRBV6-4,CASSEPGLAGGVLVDEQFF
.,12,TRBV7-9,CASSPVNYGYTF
.,15,TRBV10-3,CAISESGESYYEQYF
.,14,TRBV5-6,CASSLASWPDTQYF
.,14,TRBV4-2,CASSQGIQTYEQYF
once,14,TRBV5-1,CASSIDWDRDTQYF
once,16,TRBV6-5,CASSYSSSGIYYEQYF
.,15,TRBV7-8,CASSLTADRFYGYTF
.,20,TRBV29-1,CSAKAQTKTSGRFSYNEQFF
.,14,TRBV28,CASRPRGTGDEQYF
.,17,TRBV4-1,CASSQEETSGEYYEQYF
.,11,TRBV10-2,CASSEGDTQYF
.,12,TRBV7-9,CASSYVRNEQFF
.,12,TRBV10-2,CASSTGSLGYTF
.,17,TRBV5-4,CASSLVSVGSVGSEQFF
.,13,TRBV4-1,CASRHISDDEQFF
once,13,TRBV30,CASLGGRGEKLFF
few,12,TRBV15,CATSTVDNEQFF
.,17,TRBV19,CASSIEEGRSSGNTIYF
.,14,TRBV7-9,CASSSGTSSYEQYF
.,17,TRBV28,CASSPPTGGFGNNEQFF
.,13,TRBV28,CASSSIGNTEAFF
.,16,TRBV19,CASSIGSRYSNQPQHF
once,19,TRBV4-2,CASSQNGQDSYLSNYGYTF
.,14,TRBV7-8,CASSYEVESYEQYF
.,12,TRBV9,CASSGTGFEQYF
once,15,TRBV7-9,CASSHPVTGSYGYTF
.,13,TRBV28,CASSRTDYNEQFF
once,14,TRBV6-1,CASSQLAGLYEQYF
.,17,TRBV28,CASSLLLSGVKSLEQYF
.,13,TRBV12-5,CASGLGGISEAFF